These 26 T cell receptor beta chains were all obtained from the same sample, sequenced in a study of T cells after yellow fever vaccination. TCRdb fed the 5' RACE reads into MiXCR, producing one record per CDR3 protein. The repertoire holds a few hundred thousand distinct CDR3 sequences, 6% to 8% seen once, with about 15% in the top ten. This specimen consisted of PBMCs, obtained 5 days after the yellow fever booster vaccination. The origin of the receptors is a man aged 25-45 years who received the YFV17D yellow fever vaccine.

This clonotype was seen ten or more times. The V call is TRBV6-1, the J call TRBJ2-3, with D possibly called TRBD1 or TRBD2 (6 bases each). The CDR3 sequence is 15 residues long. With 5 bases removed from V and 3 bases from J, the gap between germline ends came to 15 bases. CDR1 and CDR2 from the germline V gene are MNHNS and SASEGT. The CDR3 region has the DNA TGTGCCAGCAGTCCCCCCCGCGGGACAACAGATACGCAGTATTTT. Translation: CASSPPRGTTDTQYF.

This clonotype was seen more than once but under ten times. The chain couples TRBV20-1 to TRBJ1-4; D call uncertain. The CDR3 has 13 amino acids. Trimming removed 0 bases at V and 4 bases at J, with 6 bases between. Per germline, CDR1 DFQATT and CDR2 SNEGSKA (reference sequence). CDR3 coding DNA: TGCAGTGCTAGAGACGGCGGTAATGAAAAACTGTTTTTT. Encoded protein: CSARDGGNEKLFF.

The chain employs TRBV6-2 or TRBV6-3 and TRBJ2-7; 8 bases are shared with TRBD1. This CDR3 region has 18 residues. Germline V CDR1 and CDR2: MNHEY, SVGEGT. V was pared by 5 bases and J by 2 bases, with 17 bases of the junction left unmatched. CDR3 nucleotides: TGTGCCAGCAGTCCGGGACAGGACTTCACCCGTTTTCCCTACGAGCAGTACTTC. Its protein product is CASSPGQDFTRFPYEQYF.

The chain uses TRBV20-1 and TRBJ1-2; D remains ambiguous. CDR1 and CDR2 from the germline V gene are DFQATT and SNEGSKA (reference sequence). Deletions cut 5 bases from V and 0 bases from J, with 13 bases between. The CDR3 loop spans 14 amino acids. CDR3 amino acids: CSAFLQRANYGYTF. The CDR3 region has the DNA TGCAGTGCTTTCCTACAGAGAGCTAACTATGGCTACACCTTC.

The chain employs TRBV27 and TRBJ1-2; possible D gene TRBD1, 5 bases. From germline, CDR1 is MNHEY and CDR2 SMNVEV (reference sequence). Trimming shortened V by 2 bases and J by 4 bases, and 8 bases separated the two germline ends. There are 13 residues in the CDR3. This CDR3 is CASSLDDSYGYTF. CDR3 DNA: TGTGCCAGCAGTTTAGACGACAGCTATGGCTACACCTTC.

The sample holds many counts of this clonotype. The chain employs TRBV5-1 and TRBJ2-7; no firm D call. Germline V gene sequence: CDR1 SGHRS, CDR2 YFSETQ. The CDR3 covers 13 residues. Trimming took off 5 bases at V and 2 bases at J, with 11 bases between the two ends. CDR3 protein: CASSGENAYEQYF. DNA of the CDR3: TGCGCCAGCAGTGGGGAAAACGCCTACGAGCAGTACTTC.

Many counts were recorded for this clonotype. The chain links TRBV5-4 to TRBJ2-7; TRBD1 agrees at 7 bases. The junction had 7 bases not matched to a gene; V was cut back by 4 bases and J by 0 bases. The CDR3 loop spans 15 amino acids. Per germline, CDR1 SGHNT and CDR2 YYREEE (reference sequence). The CDR3 DNA reads TGTGCCAGCAGCGGGGCAGGGGGATCCTCCTACGAGCAGTACTTC. Translated, it gives CASSGAGGSSYEQYF.

Ten or more counts support this clonotype. The chain uses TRBV10-3 and TRBJ1-5; 9 bases are a match to TRBD1. The J segment lost 6 bases and the V segment lost 3 bases, leaving 6 bases of the junction unmatched. Germline V gene data show CDR1 as ENHRY and CDR2 as SYGVKD. There are 15 residues in the CDR3. CDR3 sequence (DNA): TGTGCCATCAGTGAAACAGGGGGCTTGGGTCAGCCCCAGCATTTT. Translated, it gives CAISETGGLGQPQHF.

This clonotype appeared a few times. This rearrangement joins TRBV29-1 to TRBJ2-4, with D hard to call. The CDR3 runs to 13 residues. Germline CDR1 SQVTM, CDR2 ANQGSEA. Trimming removed 2 bases at V and 2 bases at J, with 7 bases between. The CDR3 protein is CSVESRTKNIQYF. The CDR3 coding sequence is TGCAGCGTTGAATCCAGAACCAAAAACATTCAGTACTTC.

The CDR3: CASSSIAGERIYEQYF. The CDR3 DNA sequence: TGTGCCAGCAGCTCAATAGCGGGAGAGCGGATCTACGAGCAGTACTTC. V and J are TRBV7-9 and TRBJ2-7, with TRBD2 identical over 9 bases. Losses at the gene ends were 4 bases for V and 3 bases for J; bases not matched to a gene: 10. Germline lookup yields CDR1 SEHNR and CDR2 FQNEAQ (reference sequence). The CDR3 is 16 amino acids.

This clonotype appeared a few times. The V gene is TRBV30, the J gene TRBJ2-2; D might be TRBD2 (6 bases). CDR3 length: 13 amino acids. Germline V lookup: CDR1 GTSNPN, CDR2 SVGIG (reference sequence). Trimming removed 4 bases from V and 5 bases from J, with 11 bases in between. The CDR3 is CAWILRGTGELFF. CDR3 DNA sequence: TGTGCCTGGATATTACGGGGGACCGGGGAGCTGTTTTTT.

The chain combines TRBV11-3 with TRBJ2-1; tentative D call: TRBD1 (6 bases). Germline V CDR1 and CDR2: SGHNT, YENEEA. V was shortened by 4 bases and J by 3 bases, with 19 bases between the two germline ends. The CDR3 contains 17 residues. CDR3 coding DNA: TGTGCCAGCAGCTCAGGTGGGGGCCGAGCCAGCTACAATGAGCAGTTCTTC. Protein product: CASSSGGGRASYNEQFF.

This clonotype was detected only a few times. This chain connects TRBV7-9 to TRBJ1-1, with a tentative D call TRBD1 (5 bases). There are 12 residues in the CDR3. CDR1 SEHNR and CDR2 FQNEAQ come from the germline V gene (reference sequence). V lost 10 bases to trimming and J lost 1 base, with 10 bases between them. Here the CDR3 reads CAIQVTNTEAFF. In nucleotides, the CDR3 is TGTGCCATACAGGTGACGAACACTGAAGCTTTCTTT.

This clonotype came up a few times. The V call is TRBV11-3, the J call TRBJ2-1; 10 bases are a match to TRBD2. V lost 2 bases and J lost 6; bases outside the gene matches: 7. Germline V gene lookup returns CDR1 SGHNT and CDR2 YENEEA. The CDR3 runs 16 residues. The CDR3 reads CASSLRSSGGFNEQFF. The CDR3 DNA is TGTGCCAGCAGCTTAAGGTCTAGCGGGGGCTTCAATGAGCAGTTCTTC.

The chain is built from TRBV4-3 and TRBJ2-7; D may match TRBD1 or TRBD2 (7 bases each). This CDR3 is built from 15 residues. The V end lost 5 bases, the J end lost 2 bases, and 16 bases lay between the germline ends. Germline CDR1 and CDR2: LGHNA and YSLEER. The CDR3 is CASSSSGGGPYEQYF. The CDR3, as DNA: TGCGCCAGCAGCTCCTCAGGGGGGGGTCCCTACGAGCAGTACTTC.

This clonotype has just a few counts. CDR3 sequence: CSARDPGTGTYEQYF. CDR3 DNA: TGCAGTGCTAGAGATCCCGGGACAGGGACCTACGAGCAGTACTTC. V is TRBV20-1 and J is TRBJ2-7; TRBD1 matches at 9 bases. The CDR3 sequence is 15 residues long. Germline CDR1 reads DFQATT; CDR2 reads SNEGSKA (reference sequence). Unmatched junction bases numbered 5, after V lost 0 bases and J lost 2 bases.

The chain links TRBV29-1 to TRBJ2-7, with 9 bases that match TRBD2. Germline V gives CDR1 SQVTM, CDR2 ANQGSEA. With 7 bases clipped from V and 7 bases from J, the junction kept 8 bases outside the gene matches. The CDR3 extends over 12 amino acids. CDR3 in amino acids: CSAGGTSREQYF. The CDR3 nucleotides are TGCAGCGCAGGAGGGACTAGCAGGGAGCAGTACTTC.

Many counts were recorded for this clonotype. V and J are TRBV5-6 and TRBJ2-5, with D possibly TRBD2 on 5 matching bases. V was shortened by 1 base and J by 1 base, with 11 bases between the two germline ends. This CDR3 spans 15 amino acids. The germline V gene encodes CDR1 SGHDT and CDR2 YYEEEE. The CDR3, as DNA: TGTGCCAGCAGCTTGAGAGCCAGCGGCCAAGAGACCCAGTACTTC. As protein: CASSLRASGQETQYF.

This clonotype was seen only a few times. The chain employs TRBV20-1 and TRBJ2-7; the match to TRBD2 covers 13 bases. CDR3 length: 15 residues. In germline, CDR1 is DFQATT, CDR2 SNEGSKA (reference sequence). V lost 2 bases to trimming and J lost 7 bases; unmatched junction nucleotides: 8. DNA for the CDR3: TGCAGTGCTAGACAAAGGACTAGCGGGAGTGGAGAGCAGTACTTC. Encoded protein: CSARQRTSGSGEQYF.

This clonotype came up many times. The gene calls are TRBV29-1 and TRBJ1-4, with D tentatively TRBD1 (5 bases). Germline values: CDR1 SQVTM, CDR2 ANQGSEA. This CDR3 region has 13 residues. V was cut by 6 bases and J by 8 bases, with 16 bases left in between. The CDR3 region has the DNA TGCAGCGTCGAGGGACCGCCCGTGGAAAAACTGTTTTTT. This codes for CSVEGPPVEKLFF. Complete variable domain (other parts from reference TRBV29-1 and TRBJ1-4): SAVISQKPSRDICQRGTSLTIQCQVDSQVTMMFWYRQQPGQSLTLIATANQGSEATYESGFVIDKFPISRPNLTFSTLTVSNMSPEDSSIYLCSVEGPPVEKLFFGSGTQLSVL.

This rearrangement joins TRBV25-1 to TRBJ2-3; D remains ambiguous. CDR1 MGHDK and CDR2 SYGVNS come from the germline V gene. The V gene lost 7 bases and the J gene lost 5 bases, with 7 bases spanning the gap. This CDR3 is built from 11 residues. CDR3 sequence (DNA): TGTGCCAGCATCAGACTAGATACGCAGTATTTT. Its translation: CASIRLDTQYF.

This clonotype appeared many times. The J gene is TRBJ2-7, the V gene TRBV5-1; the match to TRBD2 covers 10 bases. CDR3 length equals 15 residues. Losses at the gene ends were 4 bases for V and 0 bases for J; bases not matched to a gene: 4. CDR1 and CDR2 from the germline V gene are SGHRS and YFSETQ. The CDR3 DNA reads as TGCGCCAGCAGCGAGACTAGCGGGCCCTCCTACGAGCAGTACTTC. As protein: CASSETSGPSYEQYF.

A few counts support this clonotype. The chain employs TRBV6-1 and TRBJ2-7, with TRBD2 matching over 8 bases. The CDR3 is 17 residues long. Germline CDR1 reads MNHNS; CDR2 reads SASEGT. V gave up 6 bases and J gave up 0 bases; unmatched junction bases: 13. For the CDR3, the DNA is TGTGCCAGCAGCCCGCGAGCCGGGACTAGAAGCTCCTACGAGCAGTACTTC. Translating gives CASSPRAGTRSSYEQYF.

This clonotype was counted at least ten times. The chain couples TRBV18 to TRBJ2-1, with TRBD2 matching over 8 bases. Germline V gene data show CDR1 as KGHSH and CDR2 as LQKENI. This CDR3 spans 17 amino acids. Trimming at V came to 4 bases and at J to 9 bases, leaving 17 bases not matched to a gene. In DNA form, the CDR3 reads TGTGCCAGCTCACGGGGGCTCCCTAGCGGGCCCCGGGGTGAGCAGTTCTTC. Translated, it gives CASSRGLPSGPRGEQFF.

This clonotype has only a few counts. The chain recombines TRBV29-1 with TRBJ2-1; 13 bases match TRBD2. The CDR3 contains 14 residues. After removal of 4 bases from V and 7 bases from J, the junction contained 4 bases not matched to a gene. From germline, CDR1 is SQVTM and CDR2 ANQGSEA. CDR3 bases: TGCAGCGTTGCCGGGACTAGCGGGATAAATGAGCAGTTCTTC. It yields the protein CSVAGTSGINEQFF.

This clonotype was counted ten times or more. The chain employs TRBV14 and TRBJ2-3; TRBD2 matches at 13 bases. The CDR3 runs to 16 residues. Germline V gives CDR1 SGHDN, CDR2 FVKESK. Germline trimming cut 4 bases from V and 2 bases from J; bases unmatched to any gene: 3. The CDR3 here is CASSPGTSGITDTQYF. CDR3 nucleotide sequence: TGTGCCAGCAGCCCAGGGACTAGCGGGATCACAGATACGCAGTATTTT.